The text below deals with one T cell receptor beta chain. Germline loops: CDR1 LGHNA, CDR2 YSLEER. The ends lost 4 bases at V and 4 bases at J; junction bases unmatched: 7. This CDR3 region has 15 residues. The data belong to a study of blood T cell repertoires in COVID-19. Study in general: COVID-19 samples, acute and convalescent, were from the United States, Italy and Spain.

The authors' processing: The authors estimated nucleated cell counts from reference gene primer amplification. Repertoires were generated with immunoSEQ multiplex PCR, while TCRdb's copy carries only in-frame clones and drops some. That table furnishes V, J and clone size, whereas the DNA furnished D and trimming. The top ten clones hold roughly a tenth of a sample with 80,000 to 100,000 clones, around 82% of them seen once. This TCR derives from a man in his sixties or seventies with active or convalescent COVID-19. The V gene is TRBV4-3, the J gene TRBJ2-4; 7 bases are a match to TRBD2. Sample: peripheral blood. The CDR3 sequence is CASSPTLAAKNIQYF. The CDR3 nucleotides are TGCGCCAGCAGCCCAACCCTAGCGGCTAAAAACATTCAGTACTTC.